The clone carrying this T cell receptor (beta chain) was picked up many times. Graves' hyperthyroidism qualified as stable when ophthalmopathy did not progress within 18 months. Patients were excluded because of uncontrolled infection, other autoimmune disease, pregnancy or lactation. This entry belongs to a study of T cells in Graves' hyperthyroidism and ophthalmopathy. The CDR3 consists of 16 residues. Trimming removed 1 base from V and 1 base from J; junction bases left unmatched: 2. The V gene's germline CDR1 is MDHEN and CDR2 SYDVKM. TCR beta CDR3 regions were amplified from RNA transcripts. In the first-round RT-PCR of the TCR CDR3, the HTBI primer set was used. TCRdb reprocessed the multiplex PCR reads via MiXCR and lists one record per CDR3 protein. The sample carries fewer than 550,000 distinct CDR3 sequences, about 15% recorded once.

The chain is built from TRBV28 and TRBJ2-3; TRBD1 aligns across 10 bases. The receptor was isolated from a woman in her late teens or twenties with Graves' hyperthyroidism. The specimen sequenced was blood. The CDR3 coding sequence is TGTGCCAGCAGTTTATATGGGACAGGGGGCACAGATACGCAGTATTTT. It translates to CASSLYGTGGTDTQYF. Based on the CDR3 plus reference TRBV28 and TRBJ2-3, the full variable domain is DVKVTQSSRYLVKRTGEKVFLECVQDMDHENMFWYRQDPGLGLRLIYFSYDVKMKEKGDIPEGYSVSREKKERFSLILESASTNQTSMYLCASSLYGTGGTDTQYFGPGTRLTVL.